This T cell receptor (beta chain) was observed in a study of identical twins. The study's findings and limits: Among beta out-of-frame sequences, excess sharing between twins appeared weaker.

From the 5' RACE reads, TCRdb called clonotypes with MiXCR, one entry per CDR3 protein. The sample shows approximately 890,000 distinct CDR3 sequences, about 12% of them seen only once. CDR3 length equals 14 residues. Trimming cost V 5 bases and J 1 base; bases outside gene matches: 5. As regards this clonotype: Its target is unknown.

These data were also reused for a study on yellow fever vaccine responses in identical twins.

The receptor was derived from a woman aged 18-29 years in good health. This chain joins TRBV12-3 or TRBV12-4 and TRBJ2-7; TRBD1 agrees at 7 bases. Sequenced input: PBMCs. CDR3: CASSPTGRSYEQYV. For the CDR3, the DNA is TGTGCCAGCAGTCCGACAGGGCGATCCTACGAGCAGTACGTC.